This T cell receptor beta chain was sequenced in a study of human T cells and chemical hapten exposure (dated by TCRdb to the early 2020s). Background for the entire study: For sensitization, 2% DPC in acetone was applied to a roughly 2 cm by roughly 2 cm area of upper inner arm skin. Libraries were pooled for sequencing, and variation in per-sample TCR yields was attributed mainly to small differences in library volumes within the pool. This study followed changes in the peripheral blood TCR repertoire in vivo during primary and secondary sensitization of alopecia patients to the hapten diphenylcyclopropenone (DPC). Throughout the approximately 25-week study period, patients were also given weekly therapeutic DPC doses on the scalp. Patient blood was sampled pre-sensitization (week 0) and at 2, 6 and about 24 weeks after DPC sensitization. Twenty-nine alopecia patients provided blood for TCR sequencing at one to four time points (pre-sensitization, 2, 6 and 24 weeks). Alopecia areata with under or over 50% scalp involvement, alopecia totalis and alopecia universalis were represented in the patient cohort, which was mostly female. Patch testing was done on the upper back using Finn chambers containing 0.01% DPC, and results were scored after 6 days according to International Contact Dermatitis Research Group standards. Findings and caveats that apply to the study as a whole: Alopecia, a presumed autoimmune disease, was present in all patients, so the immune response of the patients might differ from that of healthy individuals. Expanded TCRs formed significantly more large CDR3 similarity clusters than pre-sensitization or healthy control sets, consistent with antigen-driven responses. Patch test score was positively correlated with the number of PT1 expanded TCRs, with significance at thresholds 8, 16 and 32 but not at 4. Repeated subsampling changed both the strength of the expansion versus patch-test correlation and the threshold at which the correlation became significant. No change with DPC sensitization was found in the number of TCRs above 1 in 1000 frequency, and no evidence of global repertoire structure alterations was found.

The library was built by means of RACE. Sequencing used a NextSeq 500. During library preparation, unique molecular identifiers were attached to individual cDNA molecules so that TCRs could be counted quantitatively and reproducibly. From each blood RNA sample, both TCR alpha and TCR beta chains were sequenced. On the authors' methods: A median of around 100,000 TCRs per sample was observed, with a range of about 23,224 to 690,600. V, J and CDR3 annotation of the TCR reads was carried out using the Decombinator software suite. To make PS versus PT1 abundance plots, every sample was subsampled to the same number of TCRs (28,000). TCRs were defined as expanded if absent before sensitization and observed at least eight times at the 2-week time point. TCRdb ran its own pipeline on the public reads, namely fastp trimming at Q25 and MiXCR clone calling, and kept in-frame beta chains. Rows are unified per CDR3 protein, each entry keeping the most common DNA and genes. V and J calls and clone size were set by TCRdb, not the authors. Counted in this sample were 150,000 to 200,000 distinct CDR3 sequences; about 15% of them appeared once. Clones ranked in the top ten supply about 1.8% of the sample.

Turning to this clonotype: What this receptor recognizes is not known. No base quality values were provided; no much bigger clone lies one nucleotide off.

Its CDR3 holds 16 amino acids, cysteine through phenylalanine. Only the CDR3 part of the read is kept: 48 bases, read in frame from the first base. Per the germline V gene, SGHTA is the CDR1 and FQGNSA is the CDR2. V ends up 4 bases short and J 5 bases short, with an unmatched junction base count of 10. What the time point label conveys for this sample: patch test 1, 2 weeks after DPC sensitization. The intended sense of this specimen's treatment or condition label: therapeutic diphenylcyclopropenone sensitization with weekly scalp DPC. Blood at each patch-test visit was drawn before the patch test was applied. To be eligible, patients had to be aged 18 to 70, diagnosed with alopecia and judged suitable for DPC therapy, while pregnant patients were excluded. Total RNA was isolated from unfractionated whole blood collected in Tempus Blood RNA tubes.

The sequence links TRBV7-2 to TRBJ2-3; 9 bases in the junction line up with TRBD2. The sequencing used whole blood, collected in connection with sensitization to the hapten diphenylcyclopropenone (DPC). The receptor was derived from a woman aged 30 to 39 with alopecia areata. Some clones in this sample may be carry-over from other donors' samples. In nucleotide form, the sequence is TGTGCCAGCAGCTCCCTAGCGGGACAATCCGTAGATACGCAGTATTTT. It codes for CASSSLAGQSVDTQYF.